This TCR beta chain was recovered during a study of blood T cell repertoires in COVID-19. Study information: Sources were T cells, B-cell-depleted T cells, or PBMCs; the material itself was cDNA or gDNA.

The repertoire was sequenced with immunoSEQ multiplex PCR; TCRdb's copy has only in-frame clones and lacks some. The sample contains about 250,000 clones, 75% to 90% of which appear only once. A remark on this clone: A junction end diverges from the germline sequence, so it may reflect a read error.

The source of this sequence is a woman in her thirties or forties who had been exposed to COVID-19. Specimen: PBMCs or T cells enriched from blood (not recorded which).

The CDR3: CASSFSQWTSGNTGELFF. Here the CDR3 DNA reads TGTGCCAGCAGCTTTAGCCAGTGGACTAGCGGGAACACCGGGGAGCTGTTTTTT. This chain joins TRBV5-1 and TRBJ2-2; 10 bases fit TRBD2. The CDR3 loop spans 18 amino acids. Germline V gives CDR1 SGHRS, CDR2 YFSETQ.